This T cell receptor beta chain was identified during a study of blood T cell repertoires in COVID-19. In the authors' methods: Reference gene primer amplification in the assay estimated nucleated cell counts. TCRdb's table, derived via immunoSEQ multiplex PCR, lists solely in-frame clones and lacks some. D and trimming were read from the DNA, whereas the V and J calls and clone size are those reported in that table. The sample holds roughly 320,000 clones; 90% are singletons and the top ten take 3% to 5%. Per the germline V gene, CDR1 is MDHEN and CDR2 is SYDVKM. The CDR3 extends over 14 amino acids. With 1 base clipped from V and 2 bases from J, the junction kept 1 base outside the gene matches.

The clonotype comes from a woman between 25 and 40 years old who had been exposed to COVID-19. The specimen was PBMCs or T cells enriched from blood (not recorded which). J is TRBJ1-2 and V is TRBV28; TRBD1 matches 7 bases. The CDR3 sequence: CASSLLTGNYGYTF. The CDR3 DNA follows: TGTGCCAGCAGTTTATTGACAGGGAACTATGGCTACACCTTC.